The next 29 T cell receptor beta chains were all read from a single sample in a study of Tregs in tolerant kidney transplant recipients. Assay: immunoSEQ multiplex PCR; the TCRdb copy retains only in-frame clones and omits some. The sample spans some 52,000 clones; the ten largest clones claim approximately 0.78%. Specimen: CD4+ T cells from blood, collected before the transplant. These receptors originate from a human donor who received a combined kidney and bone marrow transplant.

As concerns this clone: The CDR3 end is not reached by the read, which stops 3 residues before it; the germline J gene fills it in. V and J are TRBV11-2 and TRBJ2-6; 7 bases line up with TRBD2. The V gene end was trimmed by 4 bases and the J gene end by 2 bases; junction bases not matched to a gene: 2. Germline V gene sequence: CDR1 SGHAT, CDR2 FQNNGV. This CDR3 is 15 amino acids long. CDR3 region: CASSWGGAGANVLTF. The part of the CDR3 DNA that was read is TGTGCCAGCAGCTGGGGGGGGGCTGGGGCCAACGTC.

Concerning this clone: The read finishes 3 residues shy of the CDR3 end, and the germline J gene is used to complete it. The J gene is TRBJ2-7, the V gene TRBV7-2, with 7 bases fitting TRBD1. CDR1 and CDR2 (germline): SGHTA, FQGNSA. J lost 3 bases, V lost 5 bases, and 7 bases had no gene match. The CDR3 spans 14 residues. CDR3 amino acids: CASSPRTGYYEQYF. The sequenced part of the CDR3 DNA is TGTGCCAGCAGCCCGCGGACAGGTTACTACGAG.

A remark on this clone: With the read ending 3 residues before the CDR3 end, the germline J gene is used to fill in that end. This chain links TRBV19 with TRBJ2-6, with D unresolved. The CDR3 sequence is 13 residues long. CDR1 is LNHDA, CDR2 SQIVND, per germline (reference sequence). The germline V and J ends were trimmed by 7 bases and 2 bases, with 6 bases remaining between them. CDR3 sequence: CASNRAGANVLTF. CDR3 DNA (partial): TGTGCCAGTAACCGGGCTGGGGCCAACGTC.

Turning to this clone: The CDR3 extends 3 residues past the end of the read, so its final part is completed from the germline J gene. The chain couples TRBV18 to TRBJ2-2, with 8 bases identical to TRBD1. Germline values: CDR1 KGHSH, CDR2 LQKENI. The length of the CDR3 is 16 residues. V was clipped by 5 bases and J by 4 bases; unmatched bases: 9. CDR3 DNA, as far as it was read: TGTGCCAGCTCAACGACAGGGGTAAAGTTCACCGGGGAG. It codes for CASSTTGVKFTGE. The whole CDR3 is CASSTTGVKFTGELFF.

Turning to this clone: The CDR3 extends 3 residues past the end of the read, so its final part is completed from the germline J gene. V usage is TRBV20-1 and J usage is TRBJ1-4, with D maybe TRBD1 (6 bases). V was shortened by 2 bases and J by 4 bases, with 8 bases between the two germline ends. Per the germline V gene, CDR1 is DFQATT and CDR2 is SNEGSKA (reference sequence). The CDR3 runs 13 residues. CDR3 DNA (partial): TGCAGTGCTAGAAGGGGGAGTAATGAAAAA. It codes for CSARRGSNEK. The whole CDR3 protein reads CSARRGSNEKLFF.

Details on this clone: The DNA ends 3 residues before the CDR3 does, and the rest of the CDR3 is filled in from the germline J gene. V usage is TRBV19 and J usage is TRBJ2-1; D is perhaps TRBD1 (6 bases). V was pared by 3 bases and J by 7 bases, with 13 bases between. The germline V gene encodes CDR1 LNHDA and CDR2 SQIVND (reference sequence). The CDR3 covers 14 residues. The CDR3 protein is CASSIGGNPNEQFF. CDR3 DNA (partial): TGTGCCAGTAGTATTGGGGGCAATCCAAATGAG.

The CDR3 loop reads CASSLWGGGTYEQYF. The sequenced CDR3 bases are TGTGCCAGCAGCTTATGGGGGGGAGGCACATACGAG. This chain uses TRBV7-2 with TRBJ2-7; the match to TRBD2 covers 7 bases. The CDR3 end falls 3 residues outside the read, so it is completed with the germline J gene. CDR1 SGHTA and CDR2 FQGNSA come from the germline V gene. Unmatched junction bases numbered 8, after V lost 2 bases and J lost 4 bases. There are 15 residues in the CDR3.

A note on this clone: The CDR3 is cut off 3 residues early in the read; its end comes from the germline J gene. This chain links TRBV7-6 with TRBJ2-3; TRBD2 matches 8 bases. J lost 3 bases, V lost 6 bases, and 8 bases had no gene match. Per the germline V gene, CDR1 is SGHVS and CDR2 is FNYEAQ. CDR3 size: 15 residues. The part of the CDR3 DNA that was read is TGTGCCAGCAGTTATCGCGGGGGGCAAACAGATACG. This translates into CASSYRGGQTDT. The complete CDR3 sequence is CASSYRGGQTDTQYF.

CDR3 DNA (partial): TGTGCCAGCAGTTACGCCCCTCGACTCCCGATCACAGATACG. The encoded protein is CASSYAPRLPITDT. The complete CDR3 protein is CASSYAPRLPITDTQYF. The chain employs TRBV6-2 or TRBV6-3 and TRBJ2-3; the D is unclear. The read terminates 3 residues ahead of where the CDR3 ends, so the germline J gene completes it. Germline-derived CDR1 and CDR2 are MNHEY and SVGEGT. The CDR3 extends over 17 amino acids. Trimming shortened V by 2 bases and J by 2 bases, and 17 bases separated the two germline ends.

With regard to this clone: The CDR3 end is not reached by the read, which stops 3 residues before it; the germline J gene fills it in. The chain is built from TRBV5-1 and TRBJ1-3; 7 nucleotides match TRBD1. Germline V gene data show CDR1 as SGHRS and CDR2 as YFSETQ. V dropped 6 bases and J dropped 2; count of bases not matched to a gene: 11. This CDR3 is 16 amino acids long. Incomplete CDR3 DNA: TGCGCCAGCAAACCTCCAGGGACAGTTACTGGAAACACC. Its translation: CASKPPGTVTGNT. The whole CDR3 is CASKPPGTVTGNTIYF.

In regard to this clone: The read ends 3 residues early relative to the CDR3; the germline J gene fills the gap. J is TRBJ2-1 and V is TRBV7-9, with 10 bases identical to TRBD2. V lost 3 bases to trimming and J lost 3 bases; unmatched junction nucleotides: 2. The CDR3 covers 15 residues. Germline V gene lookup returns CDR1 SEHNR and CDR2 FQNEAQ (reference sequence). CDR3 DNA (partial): TGTGCCAGCAGCTTTACTAGCGGGATCTACAATGAG. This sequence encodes CASSFTSGIYNE. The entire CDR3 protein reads CASSFTSGIYNEQFF. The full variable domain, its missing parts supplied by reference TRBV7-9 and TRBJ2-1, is DTGVSQNPRHKITKRGQNVTFRCDPISEHNRLYWYRQTLGQGPEFLTYFQNEAQLEKSRLLSDRFSAERPKGSFSTLEIQRTEQGDSAMYLCASSFTSGIYNEQFFGPGTRLTVL.

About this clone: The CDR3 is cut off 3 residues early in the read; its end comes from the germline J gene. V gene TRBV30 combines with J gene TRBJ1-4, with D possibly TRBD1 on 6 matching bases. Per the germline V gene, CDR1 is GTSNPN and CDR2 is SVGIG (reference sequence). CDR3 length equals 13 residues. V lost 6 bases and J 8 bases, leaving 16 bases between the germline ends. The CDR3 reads CACIRGIGEKLFF. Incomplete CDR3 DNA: TGTGCCTGTATCAGGGGCATAGGAGAAAAA.

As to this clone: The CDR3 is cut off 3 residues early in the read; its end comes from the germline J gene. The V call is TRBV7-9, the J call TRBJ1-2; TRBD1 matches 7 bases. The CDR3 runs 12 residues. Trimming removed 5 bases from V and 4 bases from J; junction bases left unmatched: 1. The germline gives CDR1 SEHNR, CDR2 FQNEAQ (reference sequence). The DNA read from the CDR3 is TGTGCCAGCAGCGGGACAGCCTATGGC. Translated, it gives CASSGTAYG. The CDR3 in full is CASSGTAYGYTF.

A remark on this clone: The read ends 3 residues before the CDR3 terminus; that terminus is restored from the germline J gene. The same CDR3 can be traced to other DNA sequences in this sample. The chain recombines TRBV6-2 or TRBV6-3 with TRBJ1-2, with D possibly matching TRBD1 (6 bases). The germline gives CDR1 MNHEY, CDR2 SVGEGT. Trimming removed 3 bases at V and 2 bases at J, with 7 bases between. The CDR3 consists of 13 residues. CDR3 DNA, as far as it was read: TGTGCCAGCAGTTATACAGGGAACTATGGC. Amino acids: CASSYTGNYG. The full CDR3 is CASSYTGNYGYTF.

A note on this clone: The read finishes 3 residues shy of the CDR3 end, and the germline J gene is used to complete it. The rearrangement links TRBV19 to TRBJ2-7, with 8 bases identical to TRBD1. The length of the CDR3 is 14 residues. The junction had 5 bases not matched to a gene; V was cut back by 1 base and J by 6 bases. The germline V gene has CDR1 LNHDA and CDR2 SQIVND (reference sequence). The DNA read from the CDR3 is TGTGCCAGTAGTATAGTGGCCGGGACAGGCGAG. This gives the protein CASSIVAGTGE. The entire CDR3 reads CASSIVAGTGEQYF.

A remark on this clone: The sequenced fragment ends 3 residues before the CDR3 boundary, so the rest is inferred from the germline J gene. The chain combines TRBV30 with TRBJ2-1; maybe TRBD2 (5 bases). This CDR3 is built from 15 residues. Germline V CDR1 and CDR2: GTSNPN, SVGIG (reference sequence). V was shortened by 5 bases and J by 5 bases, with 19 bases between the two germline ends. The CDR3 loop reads CAWDLTMDRHNEQFF. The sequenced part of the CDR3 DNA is TGTGCCTGGGATCTGACTATGGACCGCCACAATGAG.

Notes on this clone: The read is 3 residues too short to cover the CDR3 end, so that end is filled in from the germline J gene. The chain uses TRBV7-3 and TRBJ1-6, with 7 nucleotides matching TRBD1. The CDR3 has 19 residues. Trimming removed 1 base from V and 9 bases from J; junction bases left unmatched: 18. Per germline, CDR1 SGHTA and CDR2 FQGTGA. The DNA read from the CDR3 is TGTGCCAGCAGCTTAAGGATACAGTCCCCTGACAGGGTTACTTCACCC. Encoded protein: CASSLRIQSPDRVTSP. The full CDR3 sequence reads CASSLRIQSPDRVTSPLHF.

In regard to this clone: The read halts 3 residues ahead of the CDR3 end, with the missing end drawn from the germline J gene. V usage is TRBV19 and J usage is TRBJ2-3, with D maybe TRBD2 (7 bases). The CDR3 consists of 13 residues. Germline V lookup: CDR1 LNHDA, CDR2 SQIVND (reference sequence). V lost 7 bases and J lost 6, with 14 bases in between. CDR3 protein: CASKTRGGDTQYF. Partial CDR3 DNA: TGTGCCAGTAAGACCAGGGGAGGGGATACG. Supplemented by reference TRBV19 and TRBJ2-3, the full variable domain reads DGGITQSPKYLFRKEGQNVTLSCEQNLNHDAMYWYRQDPGQGLRLIYYSQIVNDFQKGDIAEGYSVSREKKESFPLTVTSAQKNPTAFYLCASKTRGGDTQYFGPGTRLTVL.

The CDR3 here is CASSISRADSYEQYF. Incomplete CDR3 DNA: TGTGCCAGTAGTATTAGCAGGGCGGACTCCTACGAG. This chain connects TRBV19 to TRBJ2-7, with D perhaps TRBD1 (5 bases). Read sequence stops 3 residues before the CDR3 end, and the germline J gene provides the missing end. The germline V gene encodes CDR1 LNHDA and CDR2 SQIVND (reference sequence). The ends were cut back, 3 bases at V and 0 bases at J, with 12 bases in the middle. There are 15 residues in the CDR3.

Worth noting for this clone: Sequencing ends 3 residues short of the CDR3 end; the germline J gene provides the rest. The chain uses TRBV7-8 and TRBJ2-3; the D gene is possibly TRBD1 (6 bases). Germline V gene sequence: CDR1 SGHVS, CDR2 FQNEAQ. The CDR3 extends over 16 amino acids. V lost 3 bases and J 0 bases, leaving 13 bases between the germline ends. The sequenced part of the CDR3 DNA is TGTGCCAGCAGCTTCCCGACAGGTTATAGCACAGATACG. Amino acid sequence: CASSFPTGYSTDT. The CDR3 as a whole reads CASSFPTGYSTDTQYF. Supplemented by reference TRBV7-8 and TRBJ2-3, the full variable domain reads GAGVSQSPRYKVAKRGQDVALRCDPISGHVSLFWYQQALGQGPEFLTYFQNEAQLDKSGLPSDRFFAERPEGSVSTLKIQRTQQEDSAVYLCASSFPTGYSTDTQYFGPGTRLTVL.

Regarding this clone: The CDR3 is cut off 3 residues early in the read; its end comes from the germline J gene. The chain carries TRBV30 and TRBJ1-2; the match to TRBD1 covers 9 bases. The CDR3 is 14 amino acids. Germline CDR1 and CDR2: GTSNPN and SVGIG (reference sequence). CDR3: CAWTNRGRSGGYTF. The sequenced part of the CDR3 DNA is TGTGCCTGGACCAACAGGGGGCGATCGGGGGGC. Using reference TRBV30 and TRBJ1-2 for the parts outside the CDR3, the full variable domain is SQTIHQWPATLVQPVGSPLSLECTVEGTSNPNLYWYRQAAGRGLQLLFYSVGIGQISSEVPQNLSASRPQDRQFILSSKKLLLSDSGFYLCAWTNRGRSGGYTFGSGTRLTVV.

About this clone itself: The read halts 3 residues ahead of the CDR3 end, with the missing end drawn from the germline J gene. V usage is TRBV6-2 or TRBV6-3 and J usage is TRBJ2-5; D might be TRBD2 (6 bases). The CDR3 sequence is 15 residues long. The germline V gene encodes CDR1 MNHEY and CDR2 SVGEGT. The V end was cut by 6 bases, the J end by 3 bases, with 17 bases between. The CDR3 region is CASRTTRLVKETQYF. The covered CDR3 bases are TGTGCCAGCAGAACAACCAGACTAGTGAAAGAGACC.

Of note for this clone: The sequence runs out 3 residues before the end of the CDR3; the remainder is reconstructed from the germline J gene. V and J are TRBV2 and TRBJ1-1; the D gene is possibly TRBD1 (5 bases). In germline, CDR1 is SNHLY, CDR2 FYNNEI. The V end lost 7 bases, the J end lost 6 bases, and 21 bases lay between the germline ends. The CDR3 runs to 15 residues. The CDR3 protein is CASKTQRQSTAEAFF. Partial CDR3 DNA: TGTGCCAGCAAGACCCAGCGACAGTCTACGGCTGAA.

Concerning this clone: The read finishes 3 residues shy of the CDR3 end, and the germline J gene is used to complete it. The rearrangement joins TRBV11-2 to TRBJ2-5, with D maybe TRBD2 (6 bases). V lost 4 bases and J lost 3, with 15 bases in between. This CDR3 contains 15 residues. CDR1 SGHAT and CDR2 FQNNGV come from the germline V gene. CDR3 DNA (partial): TGTGCCAGCAGCTCCGCCGGGACGGGGGAAGAGACC. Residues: CASSSAGTGEET. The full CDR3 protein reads CASSSAGTGEETQYF.

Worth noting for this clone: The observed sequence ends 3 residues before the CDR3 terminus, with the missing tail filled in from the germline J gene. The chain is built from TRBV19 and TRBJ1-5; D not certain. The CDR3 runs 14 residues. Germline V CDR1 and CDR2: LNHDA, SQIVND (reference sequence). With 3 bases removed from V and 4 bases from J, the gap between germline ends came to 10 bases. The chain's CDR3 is CASSISPTNQPQHF. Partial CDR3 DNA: TGTGCCAGTAGTATTAGTCCGACTAATCAGCCC.

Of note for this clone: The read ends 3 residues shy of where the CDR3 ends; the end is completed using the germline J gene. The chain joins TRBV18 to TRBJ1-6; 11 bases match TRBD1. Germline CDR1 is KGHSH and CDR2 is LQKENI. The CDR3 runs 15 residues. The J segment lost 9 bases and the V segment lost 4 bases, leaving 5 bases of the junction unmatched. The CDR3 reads CASSLPGQGGSPLHF. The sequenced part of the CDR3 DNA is TGTGCCAGCTCACTCCCGGGACAGGGGGGTTCACCC.

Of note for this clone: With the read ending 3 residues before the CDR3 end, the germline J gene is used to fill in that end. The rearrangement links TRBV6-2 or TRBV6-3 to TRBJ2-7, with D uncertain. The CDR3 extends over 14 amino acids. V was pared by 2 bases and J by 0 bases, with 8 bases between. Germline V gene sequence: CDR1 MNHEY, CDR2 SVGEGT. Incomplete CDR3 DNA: TGTGCCAGCAGTTACGTCCTCTCCTCCTACGAG. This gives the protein CASSYVLSSYE. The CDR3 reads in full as CASSYVLSSYEQYF.

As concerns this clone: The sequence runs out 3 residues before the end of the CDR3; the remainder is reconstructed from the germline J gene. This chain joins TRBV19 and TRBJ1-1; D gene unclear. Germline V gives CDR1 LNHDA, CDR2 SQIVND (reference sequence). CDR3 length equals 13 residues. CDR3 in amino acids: CASSIDRFAEAFF. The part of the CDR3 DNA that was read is TGTGCCAGTAGTATAGATCGATTCGCGGAA. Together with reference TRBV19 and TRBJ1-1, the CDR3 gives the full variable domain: DGGITQSPKYLFRKEGQNVTLSCEQNLNHDAMYWYRQDPGQGLRLIYYSQIVNDFQKGDIAEGYSVSREKKESFPLTVTSAQKNPTAFYLCASSIDRFAEAFFGQGTRLTVV.

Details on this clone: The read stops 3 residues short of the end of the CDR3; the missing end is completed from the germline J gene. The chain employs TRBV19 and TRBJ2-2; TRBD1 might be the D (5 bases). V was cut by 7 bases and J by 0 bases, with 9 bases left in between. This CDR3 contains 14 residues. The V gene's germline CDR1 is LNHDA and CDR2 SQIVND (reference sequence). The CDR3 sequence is CASIRGTNTGELFF. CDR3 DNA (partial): TGTGCCAGTATAAGGGGAACGAACACCGGGGAG.